This T cell receptor beta chain was captured by sequencing in a study of shared clonotypes between healthy human individuals. Study conclusions and caveats: The rarefaction results pointed to incomplete sorted-subset sequencing despite large depth.

In regard to this clone: Its specificity is unknown.

Terminally differentiated effector memory CD45RA+ cells were excluded by CCR7 positive selection of CD45RO-negative cells. The protocol was immunoSEQ multiplex PCR, while the TCRdb copy is restricted to in-frame clones and leaves out a portion. The table includes about 1.9 million clones, around 95% detected once. This CDR3 is 14 amino acids long. CDR1 is MNHEY and CDR2 is SMNVEV in the germline V gene (reference sequence). V lost 1 base to trimming and J lost 7 bases, with 11 bases between them. Sequencing was done on a sample of naive CD8+ T cells from PBMCs. This clonotype originated in a man between 18 and 29 years old in good health. Some clones in this sample may be carry-over from other donors' samples. The rearrangement joins TRBV27 to TRBJ1-5, with TRBD1 as a possible D gene (5 bases). The CDR3 loop reads CASSLLVGEQPQHF. DNA of the CDR3: TGTGCCAGCAGTTTATTGGTAGGGGAGCAGCCCCAGCATTTT.